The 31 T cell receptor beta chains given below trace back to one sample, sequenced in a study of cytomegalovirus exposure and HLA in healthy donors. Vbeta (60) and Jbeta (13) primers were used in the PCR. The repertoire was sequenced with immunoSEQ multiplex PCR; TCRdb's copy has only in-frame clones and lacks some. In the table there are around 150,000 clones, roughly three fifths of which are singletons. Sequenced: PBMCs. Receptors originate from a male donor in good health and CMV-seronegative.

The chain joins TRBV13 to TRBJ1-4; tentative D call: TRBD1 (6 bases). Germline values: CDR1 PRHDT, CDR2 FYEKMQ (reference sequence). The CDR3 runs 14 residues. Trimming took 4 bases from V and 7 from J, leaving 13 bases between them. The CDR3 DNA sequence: TGTGCCAGCAGCTCACAGGGAATTGGTGAAAAACTGTTTTTT. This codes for CASSSQGIGEKLFF.

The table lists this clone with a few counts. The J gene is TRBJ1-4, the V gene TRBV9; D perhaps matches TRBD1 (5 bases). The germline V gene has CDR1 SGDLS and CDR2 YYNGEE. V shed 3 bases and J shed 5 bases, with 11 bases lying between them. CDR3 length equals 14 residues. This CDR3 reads CASSEGPGNEKLFF. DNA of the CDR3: TGTGCCAGCAGCGAGGGGCCAGGGAATGAAAAACTGTTTTTT.

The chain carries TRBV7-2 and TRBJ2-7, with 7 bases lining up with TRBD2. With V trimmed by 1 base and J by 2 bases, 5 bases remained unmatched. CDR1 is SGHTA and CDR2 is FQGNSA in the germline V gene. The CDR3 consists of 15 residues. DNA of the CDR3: TGTGCCAGCAGCTTAGGCGGGGGAGAAACCTACGAGCAGTACTTC. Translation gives CASSLGGGETYEQYF.

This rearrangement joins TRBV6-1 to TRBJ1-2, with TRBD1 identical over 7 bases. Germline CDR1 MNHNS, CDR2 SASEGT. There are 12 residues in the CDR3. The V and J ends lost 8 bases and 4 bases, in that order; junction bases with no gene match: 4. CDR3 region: CASRDSFYGYTF. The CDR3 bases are TGTGCCAGCCGGGACAGCTTCTATGGCTACACCTTC.

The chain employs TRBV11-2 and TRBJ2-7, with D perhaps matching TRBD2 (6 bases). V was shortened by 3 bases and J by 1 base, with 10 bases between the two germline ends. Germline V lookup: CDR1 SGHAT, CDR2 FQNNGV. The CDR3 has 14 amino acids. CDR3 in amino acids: CASSLDRGSYEQYF. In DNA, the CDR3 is TGTGCCAGCAGCTTGGATCGGGGGTCCTACGAGCAGTACTTC. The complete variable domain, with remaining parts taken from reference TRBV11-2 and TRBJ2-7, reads EAGVAQSPRYKIIEKRQSVAFWCNPISGHATLYWYQQILGQGPKLLIQFQNNGVVDDSQLPKDRFSAERLKGVDSTLKIQPAKLEDSAVYLCASSLDRGSYEQYFGPGTRLTVT.

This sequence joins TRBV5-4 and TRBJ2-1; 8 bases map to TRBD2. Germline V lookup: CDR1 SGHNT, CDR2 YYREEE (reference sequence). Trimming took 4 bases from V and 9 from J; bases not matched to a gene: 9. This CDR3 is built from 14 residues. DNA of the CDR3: TGTGCCAGCAGCCTTAGCGGGGTGTCGGGTGAGCAGTTCTTC. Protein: CASSLSGVSGEQFF.

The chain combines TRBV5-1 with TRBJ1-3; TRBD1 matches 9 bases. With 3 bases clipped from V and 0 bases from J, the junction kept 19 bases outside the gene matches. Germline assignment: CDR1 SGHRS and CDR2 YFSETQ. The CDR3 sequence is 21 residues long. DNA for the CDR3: TGCGCCAGCAGCTCATACACTAACAGGGGGCCGTACCCGGGCTCTGGAAACACCATATATTTT. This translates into CASSSYTNRGPYPGSGNTIYF.

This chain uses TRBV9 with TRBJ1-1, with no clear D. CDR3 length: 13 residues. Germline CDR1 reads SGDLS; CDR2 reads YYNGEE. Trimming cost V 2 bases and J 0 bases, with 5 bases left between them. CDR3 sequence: CASSVQVNTEAFF. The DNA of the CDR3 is TGTGCCAGCAGCGTTCAGGTGAACACTGAAGCTTTCTTT.

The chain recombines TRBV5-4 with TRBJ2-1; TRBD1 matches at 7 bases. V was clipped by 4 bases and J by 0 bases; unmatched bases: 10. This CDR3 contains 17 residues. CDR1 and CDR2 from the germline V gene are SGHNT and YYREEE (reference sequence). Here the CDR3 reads CASSTKTGAGSYNEQFF. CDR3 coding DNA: TGTGCCAGCAGCACCAAAACAGGGGCTGGCTCCTACAATGAGCAGTTCTTC.

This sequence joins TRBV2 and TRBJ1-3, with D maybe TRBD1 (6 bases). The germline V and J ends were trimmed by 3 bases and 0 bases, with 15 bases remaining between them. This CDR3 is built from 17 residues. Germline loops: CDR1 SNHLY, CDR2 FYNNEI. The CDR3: CASSDFRGRRSGNTIYF. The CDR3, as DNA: TGTGCCAGCAGTGATTTCAGGGGTCGACGCTCTGGAAACACCATATATTTT.

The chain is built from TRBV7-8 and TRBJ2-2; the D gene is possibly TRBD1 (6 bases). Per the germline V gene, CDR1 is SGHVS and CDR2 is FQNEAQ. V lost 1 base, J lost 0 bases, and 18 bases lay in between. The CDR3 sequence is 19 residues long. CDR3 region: CASSLVYHRAEANTGELFF. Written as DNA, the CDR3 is TGTGCCAGCAGCTTAGTATACCACAGGGCGGAAGCGAACACCGGGGAGCTGTTTTTT.

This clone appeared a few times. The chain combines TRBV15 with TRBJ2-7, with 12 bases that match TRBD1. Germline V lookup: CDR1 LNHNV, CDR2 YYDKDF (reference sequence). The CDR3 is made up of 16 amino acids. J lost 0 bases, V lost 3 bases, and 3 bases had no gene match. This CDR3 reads CATSRGQGAISYEQYF. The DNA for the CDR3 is TGTGCCACCAGCAGGGGACAGGGGGCGATCTCCTACGAGCAGTACTTC.

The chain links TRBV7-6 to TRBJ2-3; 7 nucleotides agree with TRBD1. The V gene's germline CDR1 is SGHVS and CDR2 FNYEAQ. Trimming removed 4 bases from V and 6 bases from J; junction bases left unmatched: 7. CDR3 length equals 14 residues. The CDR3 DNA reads TGTGCCAGCAGCTCCCGACAGGGCCCCGATACGCAGTATTTT. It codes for CASSSRQGPDTQYF.

CDR3 amino acids: CASSSRGWSNYGYTF. Here the CDR3 DNA reads TGTGCCAGCAGTTCTAGGGGTTGGAGTAACTATGGCTACACCTTC. V is TRBV28 and J is TRBJ1-2, with D perhaps TRBD1 (5 bases). Germline V lookup: CDR1 MDHEN, CDR2 SYDVKM. This CDR3 comprises 15 residues. V was shortened by 4 bases and J by 1 base, with 13 bases between the two germline ends.

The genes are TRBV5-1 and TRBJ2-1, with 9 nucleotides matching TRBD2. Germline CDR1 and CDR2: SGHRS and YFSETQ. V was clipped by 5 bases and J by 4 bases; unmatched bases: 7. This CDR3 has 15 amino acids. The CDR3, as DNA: TGCGCCAGCAGATTTAGCGGGGGCCTTTACAATGAGCAGTTCTTC. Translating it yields CASRFSGGLYNEQFF.

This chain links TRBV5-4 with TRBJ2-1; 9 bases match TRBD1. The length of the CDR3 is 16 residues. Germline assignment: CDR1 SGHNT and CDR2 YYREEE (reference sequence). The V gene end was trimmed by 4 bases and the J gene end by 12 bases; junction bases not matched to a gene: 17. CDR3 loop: CASSNPGTGSYSTQFF. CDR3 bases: TGTGCCAGCAGCAATCCCGGGACAGGGTCCTACAGTACGCAGTTCTTC.

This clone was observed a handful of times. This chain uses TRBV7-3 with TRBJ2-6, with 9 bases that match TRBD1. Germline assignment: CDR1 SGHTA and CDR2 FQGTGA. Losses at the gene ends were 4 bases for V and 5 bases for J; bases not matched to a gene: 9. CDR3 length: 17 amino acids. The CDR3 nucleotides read TGTGCCAGCAGCTCAGGGACAGGGTCTAATCGGGCCAACGTCCTGACTTTC. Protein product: CASSSGTGSNRANVLTF.

Here the CDR3 DNA reads TGTGCCAGCAGCCCTACCACAGGGGGCGGTACTGAAGCTTTCTTT. Encoded protein: CASSPTTGGGTEAFF. The chain couples TRBV9 to TRBJ1-1; 9 bases map to TRBD1. Germline CDR1 is SGDLS and CDR2 is YYNGEE. J lost 5 bases, V lost 4 bases, and 9 bases had no gene match. The CDR3 is 15 residues long. Looking up the rest from reference TRBV9 and TRBJ1-1 gives the full variable domain: DSGVTQTPKHLITATGQRVTLRCSPRSGDLSVYWYQQSLDQGLQFLIQYYNGEERAKGNILERFSAQQFPDLHSELNLSSLELGDSALYFCASSPTTGGGTEAFFGQGTRLTVV.

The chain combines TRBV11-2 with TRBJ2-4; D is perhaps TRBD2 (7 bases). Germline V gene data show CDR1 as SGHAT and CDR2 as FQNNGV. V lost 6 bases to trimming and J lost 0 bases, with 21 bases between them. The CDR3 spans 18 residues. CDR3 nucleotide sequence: TGTGCCAGCAGTCTAACTGGCGGGGGCTATTTAGCCAAAAACATTCAGTACTTC. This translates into CASSLTGGGYLAKNIQYF.

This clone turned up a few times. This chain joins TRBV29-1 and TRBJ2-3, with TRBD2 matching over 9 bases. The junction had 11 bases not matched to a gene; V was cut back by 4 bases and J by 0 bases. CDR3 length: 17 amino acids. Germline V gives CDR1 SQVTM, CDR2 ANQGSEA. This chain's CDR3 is CSVVGLAGTPSTDTQYF. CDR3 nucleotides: TGCAGCGTTGTCGGGCTAGCGGGGACCCCTAGCACAGATACGCAGTATTTT.

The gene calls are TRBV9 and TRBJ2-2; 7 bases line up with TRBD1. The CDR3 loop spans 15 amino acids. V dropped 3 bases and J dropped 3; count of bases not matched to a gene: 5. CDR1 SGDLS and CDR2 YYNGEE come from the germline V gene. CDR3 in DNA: TGTGCCAGCAGCGCCGACAGGGCATACACCGGGGAGCTGTTTTTT. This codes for CASSADRAYTGELFF.

This chain's CDR3 is CASSQTVYTDTQYF. CDR3 nucleotides: TGTGCCAGCAGCCAGACAGTTTACACAGATACGCAGTATTTT. V usage is TRBV7-9 and J usage is TRBJ2-3, with D possibly TRBD1 on 5 matching bases. The CDR3 runs to 14 residues. CDR1 is SEHNR, CDR2 FQNEAQ, per germline (reference sequence). The germline V and J ends were trimmed by 5 bases and 2 bases, with 11 bases remaining between them. Based on the CDR3 plus reference TRBV7-9 and TRBJ2-3, the full variable domain is DTGVSQNPRHKITKRGQNVTFRCDPISEHNRLYWYRQTLGQGPEFLTYFQNEAQLEKSRLLSDRFSAERPKGSFSTLEIQRTEQGDSAMYLCASSQTVYTDTQYFGPGTRLTVL.

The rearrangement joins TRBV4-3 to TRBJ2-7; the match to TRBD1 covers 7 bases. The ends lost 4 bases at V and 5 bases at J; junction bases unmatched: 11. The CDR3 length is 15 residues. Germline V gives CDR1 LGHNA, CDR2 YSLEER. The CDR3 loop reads CASSLLRDRNHEQYF. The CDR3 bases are TGCGCCAGCAGCCTCCTCCGGGACAGAAACCACGAGCAGTACTTC.

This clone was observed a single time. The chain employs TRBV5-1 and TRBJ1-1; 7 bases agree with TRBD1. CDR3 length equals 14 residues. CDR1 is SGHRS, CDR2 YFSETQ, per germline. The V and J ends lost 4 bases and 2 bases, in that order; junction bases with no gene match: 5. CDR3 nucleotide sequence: TGCGCCAGCAGCGGAAGACAGGGTAACACTGAAGCTTTCTTT. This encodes CASSGRQGNTEAFF.

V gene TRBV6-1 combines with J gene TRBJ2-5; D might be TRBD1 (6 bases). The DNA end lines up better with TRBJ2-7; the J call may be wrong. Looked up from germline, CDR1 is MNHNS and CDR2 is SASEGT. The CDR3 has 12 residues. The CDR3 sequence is CAIRTGTYEQYF. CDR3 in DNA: TGTGCCATCCGTACAGGGACCTACGAGCAGTACTTC.

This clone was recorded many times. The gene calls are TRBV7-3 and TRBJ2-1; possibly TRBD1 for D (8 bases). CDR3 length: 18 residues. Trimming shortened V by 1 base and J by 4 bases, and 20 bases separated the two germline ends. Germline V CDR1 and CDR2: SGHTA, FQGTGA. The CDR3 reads CASSLIGGGTGLYNEQFF. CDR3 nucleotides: TGTGCCAGCAGCTTAATTGGGGGGGGGACAGGACTATACAATGAGCAGTTCTTC.

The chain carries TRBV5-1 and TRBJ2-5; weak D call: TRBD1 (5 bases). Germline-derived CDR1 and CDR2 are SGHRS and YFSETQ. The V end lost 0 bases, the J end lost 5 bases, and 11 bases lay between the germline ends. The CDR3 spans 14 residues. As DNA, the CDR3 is TGCGCCAGCAGCTTGGTGCAGGGTGGGGAGACCCAGTACTTC. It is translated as CASSLVQGGETQYF. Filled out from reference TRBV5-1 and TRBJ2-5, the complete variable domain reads KAGVTQTPRYLIKTRGQQVTLSCSPISGHRSVSWYQQTPGQGLQFLFEYFSETQRNKGNFPGRFSGRQFSNSRSEMNVSTLELGDSALYLCASSLVQGGETQYFGPGTRLLVL.

CDR3: CSVEGDAVRRANYGYTF. CDR3 bases: TGCAGCGTTGAAGGGGATGCAGTCCGGAGGGCTAACTATGGCTACACCTTC. The chain is built from TRBV29-1 and TRBJ1-2, with D hard to call. The germline V gene has CDR1 SQVTM and CDR2 ANQGSEA. CDR3 length: 17 residues. The V gene lost 1 base and the J gene lost 0 bases, with 18 bases spanning the gap.

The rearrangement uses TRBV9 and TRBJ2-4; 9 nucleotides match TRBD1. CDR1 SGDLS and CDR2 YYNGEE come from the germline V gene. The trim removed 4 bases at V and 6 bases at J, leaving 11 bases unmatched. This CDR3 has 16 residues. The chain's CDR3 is CASSPPTGGSGNIQYF. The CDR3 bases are TGTGCCAGCAGCCCCCCCACAGGGGGCTCTGGAAACATTCAGTACTTC.

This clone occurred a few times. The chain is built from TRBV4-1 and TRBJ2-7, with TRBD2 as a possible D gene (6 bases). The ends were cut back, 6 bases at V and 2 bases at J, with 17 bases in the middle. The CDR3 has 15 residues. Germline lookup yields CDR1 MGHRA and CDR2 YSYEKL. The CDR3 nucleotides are TGCGCCAGCAGTAGATGGAGGGTGGGACCCTACGAGCAGTACTTC. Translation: CASSRWRVGPYEQYF.

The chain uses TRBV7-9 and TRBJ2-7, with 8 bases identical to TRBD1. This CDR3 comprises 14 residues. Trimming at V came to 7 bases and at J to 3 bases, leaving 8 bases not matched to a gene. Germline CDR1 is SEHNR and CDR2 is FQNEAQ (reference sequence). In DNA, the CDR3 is TGTGCCAGCACCCTGAAGGACAGGGTCTACGAGCAGTACTTC. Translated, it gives CASTLKDRVYEQYF.